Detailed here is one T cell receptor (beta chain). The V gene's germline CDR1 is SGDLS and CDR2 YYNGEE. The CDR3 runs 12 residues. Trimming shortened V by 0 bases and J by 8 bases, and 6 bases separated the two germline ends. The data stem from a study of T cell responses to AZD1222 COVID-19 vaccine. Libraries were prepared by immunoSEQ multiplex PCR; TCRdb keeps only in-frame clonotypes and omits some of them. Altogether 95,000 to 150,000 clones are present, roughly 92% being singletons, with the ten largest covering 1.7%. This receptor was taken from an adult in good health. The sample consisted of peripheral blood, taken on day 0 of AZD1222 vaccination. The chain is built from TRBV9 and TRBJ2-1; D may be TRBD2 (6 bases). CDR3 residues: CASSVAGDEQFF. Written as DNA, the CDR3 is TGTGCCAGCAGCGTAGCGGGGGATGAGCAGTTCTTC.